This T cell receptor beta chain was identified during a study of shared clonotypes between healthy human individuals. Within Nashville, Tennessee resided all donors, each a Caucasian adult. TCRdb's table, derived via immunoSEQ multiplex PCR, lists solely in-frame clones and lacks some. The table lists more than 400,000 clones, about 96% of them singletons, with 0.06% in the top ten. Sample: naive CD4+ T cells sorted from blood. Subset here: CD45RA+ positively selected. The TCR originated in a woman in her thirties in good health.

The CDR3 sequence: CASSGTVDQPQHF. The DNA for the CDR3 is TGTGCCAGCAGCGGGACAGTGGATCAGCCCCAGCATTTT. The chain couples TRBV25-1 to TRBJ1-5; TRBD1 aligns across 7 bases. This CDR3 region has 13 residues. Germline assignment: CDR1 MGHDK and CDR2 SYGVNS. V dropped 6 bases and J dropped 5; count of bases not matched to a gene: 4.